This T cell receptor beta chain was identified in a study of PD-1 blockade in classical Hodgkin lymphoma. The study's findings and limits: Possible causes of repertoire differences, disease activity or prior therapy, remain undefined. TCR diversity at baseline was reported to be reduced in newly diagnosed patients relative to healthy donors.

This table comes from immunoSEQ multiplex PCR, and its TCRdb copy is limited to in-frame clones, with some not included. There are roughly 92,000 clones in the sample; roughly 92% occur only once, and 2.8% lies in the top ten. Relapse after autologous stem cell transplantation occurred in every patient, and brentuximab vedotin exposure varied. CDR1 is LNHDA, CDR2 SQIVND, per germline (reference sequence). V was trimmed by 3 bases and J by 8 bases, leaving 13 bases between them. The CDR3 sequence is 13 residues long. A remark on this clone: Its matching antigen is unknown.

This rearrangement joins TRBV19 to TRBJ1-2, with no clear D. The sample consisted of peripheral blood mononuclear cells (PBMCs), taken at baseline. This sequence was found in a human donor with classical Hodgkin lymphoma. As DNA, the CDR3 is TGTGCCAGTAGTATTCAGATCTCTCGAGGCTACACCTTC. It translates to CASSIQISRGYTF.